This T cell receptor (beta chain) was identified during a study of blood T cell repertoires in COVID-19. Across the study: The United States, Italy and Spain provided the acute and convalescent COVID-19 samples. In each case, the material was cDNA or gDNA derived from T cells, B-cell-depleted T cells, or PBMCs.

Per the authors' pipeline: For nucleated cells, counts were estimated from reference gene primer amplification. Clones were read by immunoSEQ multiplex PCR, and TCRdb kept only the in-frame ones, dropping some. That table furnishes V, J and clone size, whereas the DNA furnished D and trimming. The sample contains over 120,000 clones, about 87% of which appear only once. The CDR3 consists of 14 residues. Deletions cut 0 bases from V and 2 bases from J, with 7 bases between. Germline CDR1 and CDR2: LGHNA and YNFKEQ. What was sequenced was peripheral blood. The receptor comes from a man in his forties or fifties who had recovered from COVID-19. The chain is built from TRBV4-2 and TRBJ1-1; D unresolved. The CDR3 reads CASSQDRSNTEAFF. CDR3 bases: TGTGCCAGCAGCCAAGATAGGAGTAACACTGAAGCTTTCTTT.